Presented here are 21 T cell receptor beta chains from one specimen sequenced in a study of T cells in Graves' hyperthyroidism and ophthalmopathy. Amplification of TCR beta CDR3 regions was performed using RNA transcripts as template. The HTBI primer set was used in a first-round RT-PCR of the TCR CDR3. TCRdb recomputed calls from the multiplex PCR reads with MiXCR, one row per CDR3 protein. The sample has more than 550,000 distinct CDR3 sequences; roughly 17% are singletons. Material: blood. These receptors were obtained from a middle-aged man with Graves' hyperthyroidism.

There are many counts of this clonotype. This chain joins TRBV12-3 or TRBV12-4 and TRBJ2-5; 9 bases align to TRBD2. Losses at the gene ends were 5 bases for V and 5 bases for J; bases not matched to a gene: 3. CDR3 length equals 13 residues. The CDR3 region has the DNA TGTGCCAGCAGTAGGGGACTAGCTGAGACCCAGTACTTC. Translated, it gives CASSRGLAETQYF.

This clonotype occurred many times. V usage is TRBV18 and J usage is TRBJ2-1, with 9 bases that match TRBD2. Germline CDR1 and CDR2: KGHSH and LQKENI. CDR3 length: 15 residues. Trimming took 2 bases from V and 7 from J; bases not matched to a gene: 6. CDR3 sequence reads: CASSPSGLAGNEQFF. DNA of the CDR3: TGTGCCAGCTCACCATCGGGACTAGCCGGGAATGAGCAGTTCTTC.

This clonotype showed up just once. The chain carries TRBV10-3 and TRBJ2-2, with D possibly matching TRBD1 (6 bases). The V end lost 7 bases, the J end lost 1 base, and 16 bases lay between the germline ends. The CDR3 consists of 16 residues. Looked up from germline, CDR1 is ENHRY and CDR2 is SYGVKD. The CDR3 DNA reads TGTGCCATCACCGATCAGTCGGGACAGAACACCGGGGAGCTGTTTTTT. Translated, it gives CAITDQSGQNTGELFF.

This chain connects TRBV14 to TRBJ1-1; maybe TRBD1 (6 bases). CDR3 length equals 15 residues. V was shortened by 4 bases and J by 1 base, with 13 bases between the two germline ends. CDR1 and CDR2 from the germline V gene are SGHDN and FVKESK. This chain's CDR3 is CASSPGGLGNTEAFF. The CDR3 DNA sequence: TGTGCCAGCAGCCCGGGGGGCCTCGGGAACACTGAAGCTTTCTTT.

This clonotype has at least ten counts. The chain carries TRBV28 and TRBJ1-2; D is uncertain. Germline V lookup: CDR1 MDHEN, CDR2 SYDVKM. The CDR3 runs 13 residues. The V end lost 1 base, the J end lost 1 base, and 4 bases lay between the germline ends. CDR3 loop: CASSLYNNYGYTF. DNA of the CDR3: TGTGCCAGCAGTTTATACAATAACTATGGCTACACCTTC.

The chain is built from TRBV4-1 and TRBJ2-5; D not resolved. V gave up 1 base and J gave up 5 bases, with 8 bases separating them. Germline CDR1 and CDR2: MGHRA and YSYEKL. This CDR3 comprises 13 residues. As DNA, the CDR3 is TGCGCCAGCAGCCAAGGACCCGAGGAGACCCAGTACTTC. Residues: CASSQGPEETQYF.

V usage is TRBV5-1 and J usage is TRBJ1-3; unclear D gene. The CDR3 totals 16 residues. V lost 0 bases to trimming and J lost 0 bases, with 10 bases between them. Looked up from germline, CDR1 is SGHRS and CDR2 is YFSETQ. CDR3 in DNA: TGCGCCAGCAGCTTGGGGGCCAGGATCTCTGGAAACACCATATATTTT. Encoded protein: CASSLGARISGNTIYF.

This clonotype has only a few counts. The V gene is TRBV2, the J gene TRBJ1-4; unclear D gene. The germline gives CDR1 SNHLY, CDR2 FYNNEI. There are 14 residues in the CDR3. The germline V and J ends were trimmed by 2 bases and 7 bases, with 11 bases remaining between them. Here the CDR3 DNA reads TGTGCCAGCAGTGAAAGTACTATCGGTGAAAAACTGTTTTTT. As protein: CASSESTIGEKLFF.

This clonotype was seen many times. The genes are TRBV28 and TRBJ2-6; D unclear. Trimming took 1 base from V and 1 from J, leaving 5 bases between them. This CDR3 region has 15 residues. Germline CDR1 is MDHEN and CDR2 is SYDVKM. This CDR3 is CASSLSPSGANVLTF. The CDR3 DNA follows: TGTGCCAGCAGTTTATCACCTTCTGGGGCCAACGTCCTGACTTTC.

The table lists this clonotype with many counts. The V and J genes are TRBV5-1 and TRBJ2-1, with 9 positions matching TRBD2. From germline, CDR1 is SGHRS and CDR2 YFSETQ. This CDR3 region has 16 residues. J gave up 3 bases and V 5 bases, and 9 bases lay outside the gene matches. CDR3 region: CASRFPLAGNYNEQFF. For the CDR3, the DNA is TGCGCCAGCAGATTCCCACTAGCGGGCAACTACAATGAGCAGTTCTTC.

In its sample, this clonotype was seen many times. The chain recombines TRBV2 with TRBJ1-5; D remains ambiguous. Trimming removed 1 base at V and 9 bases at J, with 10 bases between. Germline V CDR1 and CDR2: SNHLY, FYNNEI. The CDR3 has 13 residues. DNA of the CDR3: TGTGCCAGCAGTGAAGGGGCGAGTAGGCCCCAGCATTTT. Its protein is CASSEGASRPQHF.

This clonotype was counted a few times. The chain recombines TRBV25-1 with TRBJ1-5; perhaps TRBD1 as D (5 bases). Per germline, CDR1 MGHDK and CDR2 SYGVNS. The length of the CDR3 is 13 residues. Trimming removed 3 bases from V and 8 bases from J, with 11 bases in between. DNA for the CDR3: TGTGCCAGCAGTGACAGGGCGGGCGAGCCCCAGCATTTT. It translates to CASSDRAGEPQHF.

This clonotype has a count of ten or more. The chain recombines TRBV9 with TRBJ1-2; the D gene is possibly TRBD1 (6 bases). This CDR3 contains 15 residues. Trimming took 2 bases from V and 0 from J, leaving 11 bases between them. Germline assignment: CDR1 SGDLS and CDR2 YYNGEE. The CDR3 is CASSVAGTSNYGYTF. CDR3 sequence (DNA): TGTGCCAGCAGCGTTGCCGGGACATCTAACTATGGCTACACCTTC.

The V and J genes are TRBV6-1 and TRBJ2-3, with TRBD2 identical over 14 bases. The J segment lost 4 bases and the V segment lost 8 bases, leaving 5 bases of the junction unmatched. Germline-derived CDR1 and CDR2 are MNHNS and SASEGT. The CDR3 runs to 15 residues. Written as DNA, the CDR3 is TGTGCCAGCTACACGGGACTAGCGGGAGCAGATACGCAGTATTTT. This sequence encodes CASYTGLAGADTQYF.

Many counts were recorded for this clonotype. The J gene is TRBJ1-1, the V gene TRBV20-1; D is unclear. Deletions cut 1 base from V and 2 bases from J, with 8 bases between. Germline V CDR1 and CDR2: DFQATT, SNEGSKA (reference sequence). CDR3 length: 13 residues. CDR3 in DNA: TGCAGTGCTAGAGTTGGAATCAACACTGAAGCTTTCTTT. Translated, it gives CSARVGINTEAFF.

This clonotype has more than one count but fewer than ten. The chain uses TRBV4-2 and TRBJ2-7, with D hard to call. Trimming left V 0 bases short and J 3 bases short, with 6 bases between. This CDR3 contains 13 residues. Germline V gene lookup returns CDR1 LGHNA and CDR2 YNFKEQ. The CDR3 here is CASSQEPGYEQYF. CDR3 coding DNA: TGTGCCAGCAGCCAAGAACCGGGCTACGAGCAGTACTTC.

The chain carries TRBV30 and TRBJ1-3; possible D gene TRBD1, 5 bases. CDR1 and CDR2 from the germline V gene are GTSNPN and SVGIG (reference sequence). V lost 4 bases and J 8 bases, leaving 12 bases between the germline ends. The CDR3 has 12 residues. The CDR3 DNA sequence: TGTGCCTGGATAGACAGTCACTACACCATATATTTT. Translation: CAWIDSHYTIYF. Full variable domain (missing parts from reference TRBV30 and TRBJ1-3): SQTIHQWPATLVQPVGSPLSLECTVEGTSNPNLYWYRQAAGRGLQLLFYSVGIGQISSEVPQNLSASRPQDRQFILSSKKLLLSDSGFYLCAWIDSHYTIYFGEGSWLTVV.

At least ten counts were recorded for this clonotype. The chain recombines TRBV9 with TRBJ1-2; 7 bases are a match to TRBD1. Germline V lookup: CDR1 SGDLS, CDR2 YYNGEE. Trimming took 4 bases from V and 0 from J; bases not matched to a gene: 9. The CDR3 sequence is 16 residues long. In nucleotides, the CDR3 is TGTGCCAGCAGCTCACGAACCGGGACAGCTAACTATGGCTACACCTTC. Protein product: CASSSRTGTANYGYTF.

Many counts were recorded for this clonotype. The chain recombines TRBV27 with TRBJ2-1, with 7 bases that match TRBD2. The V segment lost 5 bases and the J segment 3 bases; nucleotides outside the gene matches: 7. CDR3 length: 15 residues. Germline lookup yields CDR1 MNHEY and CDR2 SMNVEV (reference sequence). CDR3 in amino acids: CASSPGEGYYNEQFF. In DNA, the CDR3 is TGTGCCAGCAGTCCCGGGGAGGGGTACTACAATGAGCAGTTCTTC.

The sample holds a few counts of this clonotype. This chain joins TRBV9 and TRBJ2-7; 8 positions agree with TRBD1. Looked up from germline, CDR1 is SGDLS and CDR2 is YYNGEE. This CDR3 has 13 amino acids. Trimming took 4 bases from V and 5 from J; bases not matched to a gene: 5. The CDR3 spells CASSPTGGHEQYF. DNA for the CDR3: TGTGCCAGCAGCCCCACAGGGGGACACGAGCAGTACTTC.

This rearrangement joins TRBV10-3 to TRBJ1-2; 7 bases line up with TRBD1. Unmatched junction bases numbered 9, after V lost 4 bases and J lost 1 base. CDR3 length: 16 residues. CDR1 ENHRY and CDR2 SYGVKD come from the germline V gene. In DNA form, the CDR3 reads TGTGCCATCAGTGGGGGACAGAGGTTCCTTAACTATGGCTACACCTTC. Translated: CAISGGQRFLNYGYTF.